The rows below give T cell receptor beta chains drawn from one sample of a study of read filtering for tumor transcriptome and immune sequencing. In TCRdb, the reads were re-called with MiXCR into one record per CDR3 protein. This sample has around 41,000 distinct CDR3 sequences, with roughly 15% found just once. Material for sequencing was a population of CD138-negative cells sorted from bone marrow. The receptors here all came from a donor at least 40 years old with multiple myeloma. Each CDR3 is given with its conserved first and last residue. A D gene is named only where the DNA matches it firmly. Part of the rows lack a size; the others show once, few, many or a class for expanded clones.

cdr3_nt | cdr3_aa | cdr3_length | v_call | clone_size | d_call | j_call
TGTGCCAGCAGCCACTGGGGCGAGGCGGATGAGCAGTTCTTC | CASSHWGEADEQFF | 14 | TRBV3-1 | - | - | TRBJ2-1
TGCAGTGCGGCGCCGCCGCTAGATACGCAGTATTTT | CSAAPPLDTQYF | 12 | TRBV20-1 | - | - | TRBJ2-3
TGTGCCACCGGGGACAGGGGACGAACCCTATCCTACGAGCAGTACTTC | CATGDRGRTLSYEQYF | 16 | TRBV6-6 | many | TRBD1 | TRBJ2-7
TGTGCCAGCACCGAAGAAGAGGGGTACCAAGAGACCCAGTACTTC | CASTEEEGYQETQYF | 15 | TRBV2 | - | - | TRBJ2-5
TGTGCCAGCAGTTTACATTACCCTAGCACAGATACGCAGTATTTT | CASSLHYPSTDTQYF | 15 | TRBV27 | - | - | TRBJ2-3
TGTGCCAGCAGACACGGGAGGATCCAGGAGCAGTTCTTC | CASRHGRIQEQFF | 13 | TRBV11-2 | - | TRBD2 | TRBJ2-1
TGCAGTGCTTGGGACCCCAGACGAGAGACCCAGTACTTC | CSAWDPRRETQYF | 13 | TRBV20-1 | many | - | TRBJ2-5
TGTGCCAGCAGCCCAGCGGAGACCCAGTACTTC | CASSPAETQYF | 11 | TRBV7-2 | many | - | TRBJ2-5
TGTGCCAGCAGGGTAGGGGCCTCCTATAATTCACCCCTCCACTTT | CASRVGASYNSPLHF | 15 | TRBV28 | many | - | TRBJ1-6
TGCAGTGCTCTTTGGCTTATGAACACTGAAGCTTTCTTT | CSALWLMNTEAFF | 13 | TRBV20-1 | many | - | TRBJ1-1
TGTGCCAGCAGCTCAAACCGGGACAGGGGGCGGAATCAGCCCCAGCATTTT | CASSSNRDRGRNQPQHF | 17 | TRBV7-2 | - | TRBD1 | TRBJ1-5
TGTGCCAGCAGTGAGAGGGTCGAAGCTTTCTTT | CASSERVEAFF | 11 | TRBV2 | many | - | TRBJ1-1
TGTGCCAGCAGCTTATTTACGAAAAGCTCCTACGAGCAGTACTTC | CASSLFTKSSYEQYF | 15 | TRBV7-9 | many | - | TRBJ2-7
TGTGCAAGTCGCGGCAGTAATGAAAAACTGTTTTTT | CASRGSNEKLFF | 12 | TRBV12-2 | many | - | TRBJ1-4
TGTGCCACCAGCACCCGACAGCCCCAAGAGACCCAGTACTTC | CATSTRQPQETQYF | 14 | TRBV15 | many | - | TRBJ2-5
TGTGCCAGCAGCTACCTCACAGGGAAAGCTTTCTTT | CASSYLTGKAFF | 12 | TRBV5-6 | many | - | TRBJ1-1
TGTGCCAGCAGCCAAGATACCTCCCTTCCTCCGCAGTATTTT | CASSQDTSLPPQYF | 14 | TRBV3-1 | many | - | TRBJ2-3
TGCGCCAGCAGCCCGATGGGCTGGGAGAACACTGAAGCTTTCTTT | CASSPMGWENTEAFF | 15 | TRBV5-1 | once | - | TRBJ1-1
TGTGCCAGCAGCCCGAACAGGGACTTGCACACCATATATTTT | CASSPNRDLHTIYF | 14 | TRBV12-3/TRBV12-4 | - | - | TRBJ1-3
TGCAGCGTCGAAGGGCCCTCCGGGGAGCAGTACTTC | CSVEGPSGEQYF | 12 | TRBV29-1 | many | - | TRBJ2-7
TGTGCCAGCAGCTCCCTGGGGGTGGAGATGGAGACCCAGTACTTC | CASSSLGVEMETQYF | 15 | TRBV7-8 | many | - | TRBJ2-5
TGCGCCAGCAGCCCCGGGACAGCGGGCGATAATGAGCAGTTCTTC | CASSPGTAGDNEQFF | 15 | TRBV5-1 | many | - | TRBJ2-1
TGTGCCACCAGTGATTTACGCCGGGACAGGGGGACCAATGTGCGGTTCTTC | CATSDLRRDRGTNVRFF | 17 | TRBV24-1 | few | TRBD1 | TRBJ2-1
TGTGCCAGCAGCTTTTTAATGACCGGGGAGCTGTTTTTT | CASSFLMTGELFF | 13 | TRBV7-9 | many | - | TRBJ2-2
TGCAGTGCTAGCCAGACAGGGGCTGGCTATGGCTACACCTTC | CSASQTGAGYGYTF | 14 | TRBV20-1 | many | TRBD1 | TRBJ1-2
TGTGCCAGTAGTATCGGGTCTAGTGATGAGCAGTTCTTC | CASSIGSSDEQFF | 13 | TRBV19 | - | - | TRBJ2-1
TGCAGTGCTAGAGGTAGCCGGAGCTCCTACAATGAGCAGTTCTTC | CSARGSRSSYNEQFF | 15 | TRBV20-1 | many | - | TRBJ2-1
TGTGCCAGCGGACGGACAGCGAAGGGCACTGAAGCTTTCTTT | CASGRTAKGTEAFF | 14 | TRBV5-4 | - | - | TRBJ1-1
TGTGCCAGCAGCCGTTGGGGGGACGAGCAGTACTTC | CASSRWGDEQYF | 12 | TRBV3-1 | many | - | TRBJ2-7
TGCAGCGTGGACACAGATACGCAGTATTTT | CSVDTDTQYF | 10 | TRBV29-1 | many | - | TRBJ2-3
TGTGCCAGCAGCTCCGGTCCGGGCACCCGGAGCTCTGGAAACACCATATATTTT | CASSSGPGTRSSGNTIYF | 18 | TRBV7-6 | many | - | TRBJ1-3